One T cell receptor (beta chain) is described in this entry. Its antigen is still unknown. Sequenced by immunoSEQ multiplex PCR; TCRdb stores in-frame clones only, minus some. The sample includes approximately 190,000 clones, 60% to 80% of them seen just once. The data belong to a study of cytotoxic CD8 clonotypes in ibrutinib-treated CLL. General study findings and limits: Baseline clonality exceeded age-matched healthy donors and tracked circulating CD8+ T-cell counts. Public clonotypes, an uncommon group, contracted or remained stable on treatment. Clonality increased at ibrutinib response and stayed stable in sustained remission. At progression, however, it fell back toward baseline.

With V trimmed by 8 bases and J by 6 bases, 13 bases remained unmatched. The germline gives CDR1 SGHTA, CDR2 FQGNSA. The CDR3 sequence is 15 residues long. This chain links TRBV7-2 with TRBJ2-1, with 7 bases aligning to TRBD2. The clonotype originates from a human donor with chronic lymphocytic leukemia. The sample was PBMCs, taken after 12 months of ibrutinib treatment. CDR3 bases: TGTGCCAGCCGCAGGACGGGACTAACCCTCAATGAGCAGTTCTTC. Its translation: CASRRTGLTLNEQFF.